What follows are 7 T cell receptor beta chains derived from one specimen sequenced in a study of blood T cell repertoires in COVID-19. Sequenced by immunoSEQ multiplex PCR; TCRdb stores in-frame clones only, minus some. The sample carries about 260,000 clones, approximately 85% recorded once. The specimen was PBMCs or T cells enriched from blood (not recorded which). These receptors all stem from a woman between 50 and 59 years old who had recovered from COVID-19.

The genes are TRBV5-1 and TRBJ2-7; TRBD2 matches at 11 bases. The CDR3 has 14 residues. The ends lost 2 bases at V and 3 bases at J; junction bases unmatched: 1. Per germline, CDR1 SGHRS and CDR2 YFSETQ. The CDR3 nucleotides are TGCGCCAGCAGCTTCGGGACTAGCGGCTACGAGCAGTACTTC. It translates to CASSFGTSGYEQYF.

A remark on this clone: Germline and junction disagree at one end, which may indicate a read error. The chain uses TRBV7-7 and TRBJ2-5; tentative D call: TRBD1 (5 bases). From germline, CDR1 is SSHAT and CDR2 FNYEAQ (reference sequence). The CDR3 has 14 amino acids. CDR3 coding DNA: TGTGCTAGCAGCTTCGCAGGGTCCTCAGAGACCCAGTACTTC. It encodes CASSFAGSSETQYF.

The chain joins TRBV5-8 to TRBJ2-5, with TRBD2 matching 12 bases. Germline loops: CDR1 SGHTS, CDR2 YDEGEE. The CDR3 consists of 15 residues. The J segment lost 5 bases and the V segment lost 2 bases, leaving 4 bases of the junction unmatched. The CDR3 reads CASSLPGTSGETQYF. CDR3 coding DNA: TGTGCCAGCAGCTTACCCGGGACTAGCGGGGAGACCCAGTACTTC. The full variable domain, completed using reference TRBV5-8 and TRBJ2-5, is EAGVTQSPTHLIKTRGQQATLRCSPISGHTSVYWYQQALGLGLQFLLWYDEGEERNRGNFPPRFSGRQFPNYSSELNVNALELEDSALYLCASSLPGTSGETQYFGPGTRLLVL.

As DNA, the CDR3 is TGTGCCACCAGTGAGGGGCCTGGAGGGGTGTATGGCTACACCTTC. Translating gives CATSEGPGGVYGYTF. The gene calls are TRBV24-1 and TRBJ1-2; possibly TRBD1 for D (5 bases). CDR3 length: 15 residues. Trimming took off 4 bases at V and 5 bases at J, with 16 bases between the two ends. CDR1 KGHDR and CDR2 SFDVKD come from the germline V gene.

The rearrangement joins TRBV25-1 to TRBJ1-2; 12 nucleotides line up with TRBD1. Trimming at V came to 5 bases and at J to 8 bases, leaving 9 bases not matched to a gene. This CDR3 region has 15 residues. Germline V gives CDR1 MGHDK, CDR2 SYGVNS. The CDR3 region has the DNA TGTGCCAGCAGTCCCCGGGGACAGGGGGCGCAAGGCTACACCTTC. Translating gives CASSPRGQGAQGYTF.

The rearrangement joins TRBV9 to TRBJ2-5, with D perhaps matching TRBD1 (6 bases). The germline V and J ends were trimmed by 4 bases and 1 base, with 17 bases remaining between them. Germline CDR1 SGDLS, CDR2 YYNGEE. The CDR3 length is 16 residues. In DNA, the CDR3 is TGTGCCAGCAGCAGACGTCAGGGGAATCCCCAAGAGACCCAGTACTTC. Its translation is CASSRRQGNPQETQYF.

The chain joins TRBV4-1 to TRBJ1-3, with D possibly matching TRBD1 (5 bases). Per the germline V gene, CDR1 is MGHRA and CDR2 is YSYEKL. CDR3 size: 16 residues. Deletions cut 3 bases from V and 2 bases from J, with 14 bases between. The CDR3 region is CASSQPAGLAGNTIYF. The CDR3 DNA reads TGCGCCAGCAGCCAGCCGGCGGGGCTCGCTGGAAACACCATATATTTT.